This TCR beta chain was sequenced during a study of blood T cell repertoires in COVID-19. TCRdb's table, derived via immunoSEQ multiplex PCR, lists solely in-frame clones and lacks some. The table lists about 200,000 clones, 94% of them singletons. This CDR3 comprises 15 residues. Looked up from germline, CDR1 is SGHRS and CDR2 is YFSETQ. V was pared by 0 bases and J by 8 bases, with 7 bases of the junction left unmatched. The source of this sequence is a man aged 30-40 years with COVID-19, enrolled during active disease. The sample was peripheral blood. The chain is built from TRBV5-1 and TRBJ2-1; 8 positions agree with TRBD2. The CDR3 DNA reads TGCGCCAGCAGCTTGGCAGGGACTAGGGCATATGAGCAGTTCTTC. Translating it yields CASSLAGTRAYEQFF. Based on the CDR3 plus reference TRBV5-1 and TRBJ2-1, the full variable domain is KAGVTQTPRYLIKTRGQQVTLSCSPISGHRSVSWYQQTPGQGLQFLFEYFSETQRNKGNFPGRFSGRQFSNSRSEMNVSTLELGDSALYLCASSLAGTRAYEQFFGPGTRLTVL.